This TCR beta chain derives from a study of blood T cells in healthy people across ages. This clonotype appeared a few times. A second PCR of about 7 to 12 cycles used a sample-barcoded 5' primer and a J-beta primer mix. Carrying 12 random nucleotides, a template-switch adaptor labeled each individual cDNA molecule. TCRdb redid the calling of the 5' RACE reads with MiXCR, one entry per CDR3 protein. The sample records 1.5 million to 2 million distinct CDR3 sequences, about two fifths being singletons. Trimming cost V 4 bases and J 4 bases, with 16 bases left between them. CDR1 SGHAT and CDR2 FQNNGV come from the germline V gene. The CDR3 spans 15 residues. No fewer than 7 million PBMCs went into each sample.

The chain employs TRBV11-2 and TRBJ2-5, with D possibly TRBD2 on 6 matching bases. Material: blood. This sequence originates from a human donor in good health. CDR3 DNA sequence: TGTGCCAGCAGCTCACGGACTGTGGGGGGAGAGACCCAGTACTTC. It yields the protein CASSSRTVGGETQYF.